These 10 T cell receptor beta chains were all obtained from the same sample, sequenced in a study of blood T cells in healthy people across ages. Then a second PCR, running roughly 7 to 11 cycles, was carried out with a sample-barcoded 5' primer and a J-beta primer mix. TCRdb recomputed calls from the 5' RACE reads with MiXCR, one row per CDR3 protein. The data contain roughly 1,500,000 distinct CDR3 sequences, roughly 45% of them singletons. Sequencing was performed on blood. These receptors came from a woman aged 18 to 35 in good health.

The V gene is TRBV6-1, the J gene TRBJ1-2; 7 bases fit TRBD1. The CDR3 extends over 16 amino acids. V lost 2 bases to trimming and J lost 5 bases; unmatched junction nucleotides: 11. In germline, CDR1 is MNHNS, CDR2 SASEGT. The CDR3 loop reads CASSELSLTGLYGYTF. CDR3 in DNA: TGTGCCAGCAGTGAACTTAGTTTGACAGGGTTATATGGCTACACCTTC.

The rearrangement uses TRBV10-1 and TRBJ2-7; TRBD1 matches at 10 bases. The J call may be in error: the DNA end matches TRBJ2-5 better. In germline, CDR1 is WNHNN, CDR2 SYGVQD (reference sequence). CDR3 length: 15 amino acids. The DNA for the CDR3 is TGCGCCAGCAGCTCCGGGACAGGGGCCGAGGAGACCCAGTACTTC. Translated, it gives CASSSGTGAEETQYF.

With regard to this clonotype: An end of the junction does not agree with germline; a read error may underlie this. J is TRBJ2-4 and V is TRBV10-3; 8 nucleotides agree with TRBD1. This CDR3 is 15 amino acids long. Germline V CDR1 and CDR2: ENHRY, SYGVKD. This chain's CDR3 is CAISADRGQPYGQYF. CDR3 sequence (DNA): TGCGCCATCAGTGCCGACAGGGGCCAACCCTACGGGCAGTACTTC.

The J gene is TRBJ2-7, the V gene TRBV6-6, with D maybe TRBD1 (8 bases). CDR1 is MNHNY, CDR2 SVGAGI, per germline (reference sequence). With 2 bases removed from V and 4 bases from J, the gap between germline ends came to 15 bases. The CDR3 extends over 15 amino acids. CDR3 sequence: CASSYIQGGQYEQYF. CDR3 DNA sequence: TGTGCCAGCAGTTACATACAGGGGGGGCAATACGAGCAGTACTTC.

This sequence joins TRBV2 and TRBJ2-5; D unclear. Deletions cut 4 bases from V and 1 base from J, with 13 bases between. Looked up from germline, CDR1 is SNHLY and CDR2 is FYNNEI. The CDR3 has 15 residues. CDR3 residues: CASSGVGSGQETQYF. CDR3 coding DNA: TGTGCCAGCAGTGGCGTGGGCAGTGGCCAAGAGACCCAGTACTTC. The full variable domain, rest sourced from reference TRBV2 and TRBJ2-5, is EPEVTQTPSHQVTQMGQEVILRCVPISNHLYFYWYRQILGQKVEFLVSFYNNEISEKSEIFDDQFSVERPDGSNFTLKIRSTKLEDSAMYFCASSGVGSGQETQYFGPGTRLLVL.

This clonotype was counted once. A much larger clone lies a single base off, so this may be a read error. This chain uses TRBV7-2 with TRBJ2-5; D uncertain. The J call may be in error: the DNA end matches TRBJ2-7 better. The CDR3 contains 15 residues. In germline, CDR1 is SGHTA, CDR2 FQGNSA. The CDR3 loop reads CASSRLTLSFYEQYF. In DNA, the CDR3 is TGTGCCAGCAGCCGATTAACCTTGAGCTTCTACGAGCAGTACTTC.

This clonotype was counted once. A read error may produce the germline difference seen at one junction end. V usage is TRBV27 and J usage is TRBJ2-3; D perhaps matches TRBD1 (6 bases). The CDR3 extends over 13 amino acids. Germline CDR1 reads MNHEY; CDR2 reads SMNVEV (reference sequence). CDR3 in amino acids: CASSTRDTGTQYF. The CDR3 DNA reads TGTGCCAGCAGTACCCGGGACACAGGTACGCAGTATTTT.

In its sample, this clonotype was seen a few times. The genes are TRBV6-2 or TRBV6-3 and TRBJ2-3, with D tentatively TRBD2 (6 bases). The V and J ends lost 4 bases and 0 bases respectively, with 11 bases between them. CDR1 is MNHEY, CDR2 SVGEGT, per germline. This CDR3 has 15 amino acids. The DNA for the CDR3 is TGTGCCAGCAGTTTCCGCGGGGAAAGCACAGATACGCAGTATTTT. It is translated as CASSFRGESTDTQYF.

The sample holds a few counts of this clonotype. The rearrangement uses TRBV6-6 and TRBJ2-7, with D uncertain. Germline values: CDR1 MNHNY, CDR2 SVGAGI (reference sequence). Trimming took off 6 bases at V and 2 bases at J, with 11 bases between the two ends. The CDR3 extends over 13 amino acids. The DNA for the CDR3 is TGTGCCAGCAGAGGGCAGGCCGCCTACGAGCAGTACTTC. Translated, it gives CASRGQAAYEQYF.

This clonotype was recorded many times. V and J are TRBV7-9 and TRBJ2-1; D unclear. There are 13 residues in the CDR3. Germline loops: CDR1 SEHNR, CDR2 FQNEAQ (reference sequence). V lost 3 bases and J 6 bases, leaving 9 bases between the germline ends. CDR3 nucleotide sequence: TGTGCCAGCAGCTTCGGCTCGGGCAATGAGCAGTTCTTC. Translating it yields CASSFGSGNEQFF.